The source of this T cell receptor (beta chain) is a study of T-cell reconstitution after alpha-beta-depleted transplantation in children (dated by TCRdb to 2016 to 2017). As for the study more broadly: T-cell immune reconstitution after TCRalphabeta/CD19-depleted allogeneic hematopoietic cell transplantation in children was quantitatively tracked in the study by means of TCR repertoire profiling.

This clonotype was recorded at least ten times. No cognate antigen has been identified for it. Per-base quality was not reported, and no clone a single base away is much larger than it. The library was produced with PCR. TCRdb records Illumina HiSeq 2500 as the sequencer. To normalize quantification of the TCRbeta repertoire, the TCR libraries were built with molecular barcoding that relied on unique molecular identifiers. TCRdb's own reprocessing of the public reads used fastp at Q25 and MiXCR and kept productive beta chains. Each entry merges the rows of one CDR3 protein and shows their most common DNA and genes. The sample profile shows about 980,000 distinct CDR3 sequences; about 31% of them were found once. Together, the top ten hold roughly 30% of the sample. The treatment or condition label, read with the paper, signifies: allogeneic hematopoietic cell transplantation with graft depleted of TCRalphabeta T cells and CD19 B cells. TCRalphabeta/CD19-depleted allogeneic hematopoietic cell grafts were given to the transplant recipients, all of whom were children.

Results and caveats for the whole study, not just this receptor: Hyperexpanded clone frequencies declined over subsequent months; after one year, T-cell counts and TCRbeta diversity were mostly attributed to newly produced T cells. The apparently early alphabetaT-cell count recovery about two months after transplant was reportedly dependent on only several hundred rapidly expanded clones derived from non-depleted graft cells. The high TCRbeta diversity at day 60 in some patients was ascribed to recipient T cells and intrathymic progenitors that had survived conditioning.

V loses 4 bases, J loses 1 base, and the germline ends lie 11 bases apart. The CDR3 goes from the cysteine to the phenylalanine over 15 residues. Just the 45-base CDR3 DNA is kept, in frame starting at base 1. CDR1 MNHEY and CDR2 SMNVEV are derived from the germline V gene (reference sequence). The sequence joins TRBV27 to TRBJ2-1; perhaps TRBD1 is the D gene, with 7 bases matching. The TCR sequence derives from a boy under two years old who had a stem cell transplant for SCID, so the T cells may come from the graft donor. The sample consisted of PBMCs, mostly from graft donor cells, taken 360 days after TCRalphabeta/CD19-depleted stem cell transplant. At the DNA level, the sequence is TGTGCCAGCAGTTCCGCAGGGGGGTCCTACAATGAGCAGTTCTTC. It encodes CASSSAGGSYNEQFF.